The clone carrying this T cell receptor beta chain occurred many times. The data were taken from a study of regulatory T cells in long-lasting Graves disease. Time point meaning: newly diagnosed GD, antithyroid drugs for less than 3 months. RNA isolated from PBMCs was used to make the TCR library. HTBI primers from iRepertoire and Arm-PCR of CDR3 regions yielded the TCR beta libraries. In TCRdb, the multiplex PCR reads were re-called with MiXCR into one record per CDR3 protein. The data show hundreds of thousands of distinct CDR3 sequences, with approximately 15% seen just once and more than 15% held by the top ten. From germline, CDR1 is ENHRY and CDR2 SYGVKD. The V gene end was trimmed by 3 bases and the J gene end by 6 bases; junction bases not matched to a gene: 10. CDR3 length: 16 residues. The same data also contributed to another study, on T cells in Graves' hyperthyroidism and ophthalmopathy.

The sample was peripheral blood mononuclear cells (PBMCs), taken at new diagnosis, from a patient treated with antithyroid drugs. The sequence was obtained from a young woman with Graves disease. This chain connects TRBV10-3 to TRBJ2-1; 8 nucleotides align to TRBD1. CDR3 DNA sequence: TGTGCCATCAGTGATGGTGGACAGGGTCGGAGCAATGAGCAGTTCTTC. Residues: CAISDGGQGRSNEQFF.